The text below deals with one T cell receptor (beta chain). Its antigen remains unknown. The CDR3 is 15 amino acids. The junction had 8 bases not matched to a gene; V was cut back by 5 bases and J by 4 bases. CDR1 and CDR2 from the germline V gene are SGHAT and FQNNGV. Amplification of TCR beta used genomic DNA extracted from peripheral blood. The data were obtained in a study of T cell repertoires in aging, cancer and after chemotherapy. Background on the study: The full dataset contained some 8.7 million TCR reads. Study conclusions and caveats: Untreated cancer patients had significantly lower blood TCR diversity than age-matched healthy donors. Healthy donors lost TCR diversity with age mainly through richness, cancer patients through richness and evenness. These repertoire data do not allow conclusions about immunological memory after chemotherapy.

Multiplex touch-down PCR with TRB-A/B primers amplified rearranged V-D-J TRB sequences. TCRdb recomputed calls from the multiplex PCR reads with MiXCR, one row per CDR3 protein. This sample has thousands of distinct CDR3 sequences, with about 64% found just once. The chain employs TRBV11-2 and TRBJ2-1, with 7 bases that match TRBD1. The sequencing input was blood. The TCR comes from a human donor with a solid tumor. CDR3 DNA sequence: TGTGCCAGCAGCCGACAGGGTTCCCCTTACAATGAGCAGTTCTTC. This sequence encodes CASSRQGSPYNEQFF.